Listed here are 4 T cell receptor beta chains from one sample, sequenced in a study of early T cells in non-severe SARS-CoV-2 infection. TCRdb called the 5' RACE reads again in MiXCR, with one record for every CDR3 protein. The repertoire includes 75,000 to 100,000 distinct CDR3 sequences, 11% to 15% of them detected once, and approximately 11% sits in the top ten. Sequenced sample: whole blood. Every receptor here comes from an adult who was a healthcare worker with PCR-confirmed SARS-CoV-2 infection or an uninfected control (not recorded which).

This clonotype was found a few times. This chain joins TRBV13 and TRBJ2-3; perhaps TRBD2 as D (6 bases). Germline V gives CDR1 PRHDT, CDR2 FYEKMQ (reference sequence). V was clipped by 2 bases and J by 0 bases, with 24 bases between them. This CDR3 comprises 20 residues. The chain's CDR3 is CASSLLARRDGRSSTDTQYF. CDR3 sequence (DNA): TGTGCCAGCAGCTTATTAGCGCGGAGGGACGGCAGGTCTAGCACAGATACGCAGTATTTT.

This clonotype occurred a few times. This chain uses TRBV28 with TRBJ2-7; possible D gene TRBD2, 5 bases. V lost 3 bases, J lost 3 bases, and 12 bases lay in between. The CDR3 totals 14 residues. The V gene's germline CDR1 is MDHEN and CDR2 SYDVKM. CDR3 protein: CASSFPSAGYEQYF. The CDR3 DNA reads TGTGCCAGCAGTTTCCCCTCGGCGGGCTACGAGCAGTACTTC. The full variable domain, rest sourced from reference TRBV28 and TRBJ2-7, is DVKVTQSSRYLVKRTGEKVFLECVQDMDHENMFWYRQDPGLGLRLIYFSYDVKMKEKGDIPEGYSVSREKKERFSLILESASTNQTSMYLCASSFPSAGYEQYFGPGTRLTVT.

This clonotype was seen a handful of times. The V call is TRBV12-3 or TRBV12-4, the J call TRBJ2-2; D is unresolved. The V and J ends lost 6 bases and 5 bases respectively, with 13 bases between them. There are 14 residues in the CDR3. The CDR3 region is CASRLTGLTGELFF. In DNA form, the CDR3 reads TGTGCCAGCAGACTTACCGGGTTAACCGGGGAGCTGTTTTTT.

This clonotype has a handful of counts. The V call is TRBV27, the J call TRBJ1-2; TRBD1 agrees at 9 bases. The germline gives CDR1 MNHEY, CDR2 SMNVEV (reference sequence). This CDR3 contains 13 residues. V shed 6 bases, J shed 7 bases, and the junction held 6 bases outside the gene matches. CDR3 bases: TGTGCCAGCAGCCCGGGACAGGGAGGTGGCTACACCTTC. It encodes CASSPGQGGGYTF.